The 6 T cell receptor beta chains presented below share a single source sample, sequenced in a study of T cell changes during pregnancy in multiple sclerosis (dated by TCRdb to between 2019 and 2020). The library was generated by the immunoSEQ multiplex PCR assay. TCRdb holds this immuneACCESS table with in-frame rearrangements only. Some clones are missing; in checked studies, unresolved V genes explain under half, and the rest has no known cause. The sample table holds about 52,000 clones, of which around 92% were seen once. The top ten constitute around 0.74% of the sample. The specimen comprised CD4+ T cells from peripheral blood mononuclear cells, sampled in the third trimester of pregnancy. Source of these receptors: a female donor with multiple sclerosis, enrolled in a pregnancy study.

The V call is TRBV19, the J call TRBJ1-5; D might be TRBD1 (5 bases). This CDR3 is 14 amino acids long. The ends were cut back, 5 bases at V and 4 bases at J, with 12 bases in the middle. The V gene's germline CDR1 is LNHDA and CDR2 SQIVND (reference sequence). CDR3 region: CASSPGGKNQPQHF. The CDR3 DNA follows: TGTGCCAGTAGTCCGGGGGGGAAGAATCAGCCCCAGCATTTT. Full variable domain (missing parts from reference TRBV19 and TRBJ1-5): DGGITQSPKYLFRKEGQNVTLSCEQNLNHDAMYWYRQDPGQGLRLIYYSQIVNDFQKGDIAEGYSVSREKKESFPLTVTSAQKNPTAFYLCASSPGGKNQPQHFGDGTRLSIL.

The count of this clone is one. This CDR3 is CASTSSVPYEQYF. CDR3 DNA: TGTGCCAGCACCTCCTCAGTCCCCTACGAGCAGTACTTC. V gene TRBV7-2 combines with J gene TRBJ2-7, with unresolved D. This CDR3 is 13 amino acids long. Germline V gene lookup returns CDR1 SGHTA and CDR2 FQGNSA. V lost 7 bases to trimming and J lost 2 bases, with 12 bases between them.

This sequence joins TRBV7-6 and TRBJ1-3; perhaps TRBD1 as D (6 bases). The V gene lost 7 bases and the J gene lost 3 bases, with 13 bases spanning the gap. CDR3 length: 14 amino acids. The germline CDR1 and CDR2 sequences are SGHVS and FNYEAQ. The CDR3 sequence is CASTSRGGGNTIYF. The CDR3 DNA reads TGTGCCAGCACCTCTCGAGGGGGTGGAAACACCATATATTTT.

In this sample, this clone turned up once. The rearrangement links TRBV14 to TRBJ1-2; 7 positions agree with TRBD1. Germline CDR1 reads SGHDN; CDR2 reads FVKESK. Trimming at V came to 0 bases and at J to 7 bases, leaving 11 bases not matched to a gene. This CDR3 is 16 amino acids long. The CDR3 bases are TGTGCCAGCAGCCAAGATCATAGTCGACAGGGAAGTGGCTACACCTTC. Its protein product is CASSQDHSRQGSGYTF.

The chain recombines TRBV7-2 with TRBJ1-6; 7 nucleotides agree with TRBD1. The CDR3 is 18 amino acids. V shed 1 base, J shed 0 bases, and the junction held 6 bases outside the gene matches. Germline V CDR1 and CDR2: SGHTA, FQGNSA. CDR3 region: CASSLVGQESSYNSPLHF. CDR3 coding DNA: TGTGCCAGCAGCTTAGTCGGACAGGAGAGCTCCTATAATTCACCCCTCCACTTT.

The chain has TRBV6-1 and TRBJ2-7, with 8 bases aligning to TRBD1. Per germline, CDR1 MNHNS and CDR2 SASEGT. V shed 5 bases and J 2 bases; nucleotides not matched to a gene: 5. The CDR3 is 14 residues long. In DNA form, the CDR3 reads TGTGCCAGCAGTCGGCAGGGGGCTACCTACGAGCAGTACTTC. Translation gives CASSRQGATYEQYF.